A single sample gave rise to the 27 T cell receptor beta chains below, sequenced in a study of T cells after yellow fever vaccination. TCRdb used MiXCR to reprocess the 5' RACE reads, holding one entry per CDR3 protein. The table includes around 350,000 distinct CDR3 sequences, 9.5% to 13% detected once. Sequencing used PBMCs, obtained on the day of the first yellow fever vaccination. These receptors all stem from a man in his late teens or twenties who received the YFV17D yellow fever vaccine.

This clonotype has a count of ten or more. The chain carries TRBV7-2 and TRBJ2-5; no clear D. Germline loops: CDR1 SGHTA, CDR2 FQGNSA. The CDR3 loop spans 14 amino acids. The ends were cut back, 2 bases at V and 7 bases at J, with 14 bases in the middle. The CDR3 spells CASSLLERWGTQYF. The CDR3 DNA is TGTGCCAGCAGCTTACTAGAGCGATGGGGGACCCAGTACTTC.

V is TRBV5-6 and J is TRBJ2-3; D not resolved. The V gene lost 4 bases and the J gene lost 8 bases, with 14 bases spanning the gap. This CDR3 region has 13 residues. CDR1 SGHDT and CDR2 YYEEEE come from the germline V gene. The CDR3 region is CASSPKVWATQYF. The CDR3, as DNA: TGTGCCAGCAGCCCCAAGGTCTGGGCTACGCAGTATTTT.

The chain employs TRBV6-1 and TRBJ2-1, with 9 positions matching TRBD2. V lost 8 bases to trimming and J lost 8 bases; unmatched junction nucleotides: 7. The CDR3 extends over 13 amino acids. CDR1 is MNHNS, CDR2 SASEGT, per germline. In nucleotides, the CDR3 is TGTGCCAGCTATTCAGCGGGGGGACATGAGCAGTTCTTC. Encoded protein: CASYSAGGHEQFF.

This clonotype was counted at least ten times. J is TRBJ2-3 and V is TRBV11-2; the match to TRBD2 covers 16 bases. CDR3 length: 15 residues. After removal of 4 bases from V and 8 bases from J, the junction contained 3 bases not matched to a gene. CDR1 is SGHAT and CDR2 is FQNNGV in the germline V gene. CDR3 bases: TGTGCCAGCAGCTCGGGACTAGCGGGGGGGCCTACGCAGTATTTT. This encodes CASSSGLAGGPTQYF. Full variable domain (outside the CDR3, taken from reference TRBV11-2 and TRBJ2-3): EAGVAQSPRYKIIEKRQSVAFWCNPISGHATLYWYQQILGQGPKLLIQFQNNGVVDDSQLPKDRFSAERLKGVDSTLKIQPAKLEDSAVYLCASSSGLAGGPTQYFGPGTRLTVL.

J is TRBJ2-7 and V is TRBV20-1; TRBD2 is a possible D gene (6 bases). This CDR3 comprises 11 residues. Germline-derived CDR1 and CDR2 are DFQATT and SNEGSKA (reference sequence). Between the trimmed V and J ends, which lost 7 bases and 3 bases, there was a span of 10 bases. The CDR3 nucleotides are TGCAGTGTGTGGAGGGACTACGAGCAGTACTTC. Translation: CSVWRDYEQYF.

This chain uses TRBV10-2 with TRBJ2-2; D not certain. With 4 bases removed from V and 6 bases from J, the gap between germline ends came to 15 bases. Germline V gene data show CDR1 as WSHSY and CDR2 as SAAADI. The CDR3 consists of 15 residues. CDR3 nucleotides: TGCGCCAGCAGTGGGACGGACCACCTCCCCGGGGAGCTGTTTTTT. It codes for CASSGTDHLPGELFF.

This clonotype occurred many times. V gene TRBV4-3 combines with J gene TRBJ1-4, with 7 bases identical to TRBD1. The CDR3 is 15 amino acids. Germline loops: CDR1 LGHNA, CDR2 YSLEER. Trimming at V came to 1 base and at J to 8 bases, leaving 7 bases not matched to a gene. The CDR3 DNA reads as TGCGCCAGCAGCCAAGGACAGGGAGGAGACGAAAAACTGTTTTTT. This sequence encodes CASSQGQGGDEKLFF.

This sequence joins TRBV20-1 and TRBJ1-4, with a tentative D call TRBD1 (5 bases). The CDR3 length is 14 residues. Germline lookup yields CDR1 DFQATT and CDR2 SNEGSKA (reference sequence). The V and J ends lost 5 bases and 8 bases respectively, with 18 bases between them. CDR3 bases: TGCAGTGCTGTCGGCGGGGGATCGAGGGAAAAACTGTTTTTT. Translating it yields CSAVGGGSREKLFF.

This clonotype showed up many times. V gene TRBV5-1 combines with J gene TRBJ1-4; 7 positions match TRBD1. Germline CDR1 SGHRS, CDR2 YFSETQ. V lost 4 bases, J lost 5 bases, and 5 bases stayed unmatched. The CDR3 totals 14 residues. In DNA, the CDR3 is TGCGCCAGCAGCCCGGGCAGGGGGAATGAAAAACTGTTTTTT. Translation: CASSPGRGNEKLFF.

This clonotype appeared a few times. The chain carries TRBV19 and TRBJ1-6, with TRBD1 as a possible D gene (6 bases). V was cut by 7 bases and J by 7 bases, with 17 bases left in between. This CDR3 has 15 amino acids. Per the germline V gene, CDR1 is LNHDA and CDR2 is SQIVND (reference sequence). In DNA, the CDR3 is TGTGCCAGTACCCGGCCGGGGGGCGGCAATTCACCCCTCCACTTT. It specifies CASTRPGGGNSPLHF.

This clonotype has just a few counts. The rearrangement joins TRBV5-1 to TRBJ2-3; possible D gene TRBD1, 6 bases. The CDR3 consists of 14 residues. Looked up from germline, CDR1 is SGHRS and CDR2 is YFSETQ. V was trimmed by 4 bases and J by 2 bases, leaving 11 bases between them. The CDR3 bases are TGCGCCAGCAGCGTCCGGGACAACACAGATACGCAGTATTTT. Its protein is CASSVRDNTDTQYF.

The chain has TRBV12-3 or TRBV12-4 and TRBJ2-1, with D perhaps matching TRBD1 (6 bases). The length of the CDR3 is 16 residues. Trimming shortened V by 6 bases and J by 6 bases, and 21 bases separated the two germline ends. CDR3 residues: CASRSSGTLQGNEQFF. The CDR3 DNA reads TGTGCCAGCAGGTCGTCCGGGACACTTCAAGGCAATGAGCAGTTCTTC.

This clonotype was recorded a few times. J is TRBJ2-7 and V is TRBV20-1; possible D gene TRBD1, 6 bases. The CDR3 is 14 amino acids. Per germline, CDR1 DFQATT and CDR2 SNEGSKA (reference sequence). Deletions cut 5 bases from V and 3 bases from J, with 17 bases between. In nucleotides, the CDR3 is TGCAGTGCTTTGTCCCGACAGGCGATCTACGAGCAGTACGTC. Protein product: CSALSRQAIYEQYV.

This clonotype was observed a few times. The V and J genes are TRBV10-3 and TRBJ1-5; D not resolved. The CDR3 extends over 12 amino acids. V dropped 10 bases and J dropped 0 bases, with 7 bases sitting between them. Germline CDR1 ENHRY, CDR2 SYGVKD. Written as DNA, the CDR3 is TGTGCCAACGGGGATAGCAATCAGCCCCAGCATTTT. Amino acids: CANGDSNQPQHF.

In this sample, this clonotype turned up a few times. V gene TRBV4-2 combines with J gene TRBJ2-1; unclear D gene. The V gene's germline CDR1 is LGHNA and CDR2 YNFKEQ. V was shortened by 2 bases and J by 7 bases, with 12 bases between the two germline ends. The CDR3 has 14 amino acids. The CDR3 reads CASSQSGVGNEQFF. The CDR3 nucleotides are TGTGCCAGCAGCCAATCGGGCGTAGGGAATGAGCAGTTCTTC.

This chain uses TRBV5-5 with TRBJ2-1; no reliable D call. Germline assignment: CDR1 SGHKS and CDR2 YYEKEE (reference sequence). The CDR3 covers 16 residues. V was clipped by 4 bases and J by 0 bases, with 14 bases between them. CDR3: CASSARAGSSYNEQFF. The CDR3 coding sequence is TGTGCCAGCAGCGCCCGGGCAGGCAGCTCCTACAATGAGCAGTTCTTC.

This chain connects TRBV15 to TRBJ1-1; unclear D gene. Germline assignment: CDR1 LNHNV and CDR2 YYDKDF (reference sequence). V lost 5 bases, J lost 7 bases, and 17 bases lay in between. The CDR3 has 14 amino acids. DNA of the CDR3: TGTGCCACCAGCGACCCTACTACCGCCGGTGAAGCTTTCTTT. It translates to CATSDPTTAGEAFF.

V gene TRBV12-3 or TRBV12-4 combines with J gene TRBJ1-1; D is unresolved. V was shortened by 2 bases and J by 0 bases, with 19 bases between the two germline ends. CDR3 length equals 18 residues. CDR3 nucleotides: TGTGCCAGCAGTTTAATCCCGACGGGCCTCATCGTGAACACTGAAGCTTTCTTT. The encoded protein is CASSLIPTGLIVNTEAFF.

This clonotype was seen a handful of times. The CDR3 reads CATSIGTGDSYEQYV. The CDR3 DNA is TGTGCCACCAGTATAGGGACAGGAGACTCCTACGAGCAGTACGTC. J is TRBJ2-7 and V is TRBV24-1, with 8 nucleotides matching TRBD1. Looked up from germline, CDR1 is KGHDR and CDR2 is SFDVKD. There are 15 residues in the CDR3. The V gene end was trimmed by 6 bases and the J gene end by 0 bases; junction bases not matched to a gene: 6.

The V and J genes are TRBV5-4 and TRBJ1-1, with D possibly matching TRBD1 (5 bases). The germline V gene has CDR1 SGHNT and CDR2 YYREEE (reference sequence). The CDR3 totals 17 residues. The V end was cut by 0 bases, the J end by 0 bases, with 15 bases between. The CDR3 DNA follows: TGTGCCAGCAGCTTGGCGGCAGGGCGTTTTATGAACACTGAAGCTTTCTTT. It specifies CASSLAAGRFMNTEAFF.

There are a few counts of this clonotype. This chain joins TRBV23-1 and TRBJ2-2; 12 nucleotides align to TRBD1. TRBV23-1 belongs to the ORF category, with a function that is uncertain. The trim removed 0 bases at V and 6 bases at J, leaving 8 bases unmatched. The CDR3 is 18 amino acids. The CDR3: CASSQSAPGQGAPGELFF. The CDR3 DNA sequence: TGCGCCAGCAGTCAATCGGCTCCGGGACAGGGGGCGCCCGGGGAGCTGTTTTTT.

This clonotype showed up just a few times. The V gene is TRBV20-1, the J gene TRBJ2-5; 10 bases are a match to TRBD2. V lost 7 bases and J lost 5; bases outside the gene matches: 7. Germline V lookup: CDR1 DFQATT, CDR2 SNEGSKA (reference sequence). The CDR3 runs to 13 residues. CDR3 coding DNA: TGCAGTGTCCAAAGCGGGGGGGTCGAGACCCAGTACTTC. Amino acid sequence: CSVQSGGVETQYF.

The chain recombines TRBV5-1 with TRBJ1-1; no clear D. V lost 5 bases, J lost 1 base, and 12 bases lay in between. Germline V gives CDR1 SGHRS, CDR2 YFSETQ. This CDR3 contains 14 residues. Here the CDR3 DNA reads TGCGCCAGCAGTAGAGGCGGACCGAACACTGAAGCTTTCTTT. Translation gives CASSRGGPNTEAFF.

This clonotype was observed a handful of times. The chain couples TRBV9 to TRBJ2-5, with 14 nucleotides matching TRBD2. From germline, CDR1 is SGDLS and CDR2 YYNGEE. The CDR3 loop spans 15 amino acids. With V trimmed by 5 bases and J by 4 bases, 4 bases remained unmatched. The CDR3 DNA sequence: TGTGCCAGCAGTCGGACTAGCGGGGGGTCAGAGACCCAGTACTTC. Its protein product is CASSRTSGGSETQYF.

CDR3 DNA sequence: TGTGCCAGCATCCAGAGCGGCACAGATACGCAGTATTTT. Translated, it gives CASIQSGTDTQYF. The chain uses TRBV2 and TRBJ2-3, with D unclear. V was cut by 7 bases and J by 1 base, with 9 bases left in between. The CDR3 loop spans 13 amino acids. Germline CDR1 is SNHLY and CDR2 is FYNNEI. Combining the CDR3 with reference TRBV2 and TRBJ2-3 gives the whole variable domain EPEVTQTPSHQVTQMGQEVILRCVPISNHLYFYWYRQILGQKVEFLVSFYNNEISEKSEIFDDQFSVERPDGSNFTLKIRSTKLEDSAMYFCASIQSGTDTQYFGPGTRLTVL.

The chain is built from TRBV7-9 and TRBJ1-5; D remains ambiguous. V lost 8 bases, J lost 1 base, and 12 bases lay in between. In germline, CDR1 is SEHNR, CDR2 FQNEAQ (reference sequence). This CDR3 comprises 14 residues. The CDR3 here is CASSREGSNQPQHF. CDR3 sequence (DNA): TGTGCCAGCTCGAGGGAGGGAAGCAATCAGCCCCAGCATTTT.

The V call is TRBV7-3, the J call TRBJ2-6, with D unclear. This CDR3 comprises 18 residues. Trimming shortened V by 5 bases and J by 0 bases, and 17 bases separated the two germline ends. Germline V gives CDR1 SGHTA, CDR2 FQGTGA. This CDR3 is CASSPVGVLGSGANVLTF. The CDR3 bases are TGTGCCAGCAGCCCAGTTGGCGTCCTAGGCTCTGGGGCCAACGTCCTGACTTTC.